This T cell receptor beta chain appears in the sequencing data of a study of breast tumors, draining lymph nodes, adjacent tissues. TCRdb redid the calling of the multiplex PCR reads with MiXCR, one entry per CDR3 protein. The sample holds about 19,000 distinct CDR3 sequences; over 40% are singletons and the top ten take around 21%. This clonotype came up many times. What it recognizes is unknown. Study conclusions and caveats: Tumors had less TCR diversity than lymph nodes, more than nontumor tissue. That most tumor T cells come from lymph nodes remained unproven.

The CDR3 totals 13 residues. Unmatched junction bases numbered 4, after V lost 7 bases and J lost 6 bases. The germline gives CDR1 LNHDA, CDR2 SQIVND (reference sequence). The sequenced material came from breast tumor tissue. The chain links TRBV19 to TRBJ1-5; 9 nucleotides match TRBD1. This TCR derives from a female donor with breast cancer. Some clones in this sample may be carry-over from other donors' samples. DNA for the CDR3: TGTGCCAGTATCCCGGGACAGGGTCAGCCCCAGCATTTT. Amino acid sequence: CASIPGQGQPQHF.